This entry is about one TCR beta chain. This sample was taken from a study of CD8+ T cells in alopecia areata. V was cut by 4 bases and J by 12 bases, with 10 bases left in between. Germline assignment: CDR1 LNHDA and CDR2 SQIVND (reference sequence). The CDR3 totals 11 residues. TCR sequencing used cDNA made by reverse transcription of extracted RNA. Generated by immunoSEQ multiplex PCR, the TCRdb table keeps only in-frame clones and is missing some. The sample consists of about 110,000 clones, 50% to 60% of them appearing once. This TCR was sampled from a human donor with alopecia areata. The chain recombines TRBV19 with TRBJ2-1, with D unclear. Source material: NKG2D-low CD8+ T cells sorted from blood. CDR3: CASSNPLGQFF. Here the CDR3 DNA reads TGTGCCAGTAGTAACCCTTTGGGGCAGTTCTTC.